The 24 T cell receptor beta chains reported below all come from one sample, sequenced in a study of vaccination and CD4 T cells after COVID-19 (dated by TCRdb to between 2022 and 2023). For these TCRs, the target antigens are not known. Taken with the paper, the label for treatment or condition translates to: approximately nine-day PBMC culture with coronavirus spike peptide pools or control peptides (ViraFEST assay). Library construction relied on PCR. These reads were obtained on an Illumina iSeq 100. DNA from cultured CD4+ T cells underwent TCR sequencing with the Oncomine TCR Beta short-read assay at the Johns Hopkins FTIC core. TCRdb trimmed the raw reads at Q25, called clones with MiXCR and kept productive beta chains. Every distinct CDR3 protein forms one entry, paired with its most common genes and DNA. The table for this sample lists approximately 17,000 distinct CDR3 sequences; about 50% of them were counted only once. 5.5% to 7% of the sample lies in the top ten.

Sequenced: CD4+ T cells from blood, cultured in vitro. The receptors derive from a human donor who had recovered from COVID-19.

Only a few counts were recorded for this clonotype. The chain employs TRBV7-9 and TRBJ2-2; TRBD1 is a possible D gene (5 bases). V was pared by 4 bases and J by 3 bases, with 9 bases between. The CDR3 runs 14 residues. Germline loops: CDR1 SEHNR, CDR2 FQNEAQ (reference sequence). The CDR3 DNA is TGTGCCAGCAGCTCCGACAGTTACACCGGGGAGCTGTTTTTT. Protein product: CASSSDSYTGELFF.

The chain has TRBV5-5 and TRBJ2-5, with 8 bases matching TRBD1. Germline trimming cut 3 bases from V and 5 bases from J; bases unmatched to any gene: 9. This CDR3 comprises 15 residues. CDR1 SGHKS and CDR2 YYEKEE come from the germline V gene (reference sequence). This CDR3 is CASSYATGVYETQYF. CDR3 bases: TGTGCCAGCAGCTACGCGACAGGGGTCTACGAGACCCAGTACTTC.

This chain connects TRBV11-3 to TRBJ2-2; D unresolved. This CDR3 is built from 16 residues. V was shortened by 5 bases and J by 2 bases, with 15 bases between the two germline ends. CDR1 is SGHNT, CDR2 YENEEA, per germline. The CDR3 is CASSQPVVRNTGELFF. The CDR3 DNA reads as TGTGCCAGCAGCCAGCCGGTAGTCCGAAACACCGGGGAGCTGTTTTTT.

A few counts support this clonotype. One end of the junction is discordant with germline, which a read error may explain. The gene calls are TRBV20-1 and TRBJ1-2, with TRBD1 identical over 7 bases. Germline lookup yields CDR1 DFQATT and CDR2 SNEGSKA (reference sequence). The CDR3 extends over 12 amino acids. The CDR3 nucleotides read TGCAGTGCCAGAGGACAGGACTATGGCTACACCTTC. Encoded protein: CSARGQDYGYTF.

The V call is TRBV12-3 or TRBV12-4, the J call TRBJ2-7, with 14 bases aligning to TRBD2. CDR3 length: 15 residues. Trimming removed 6 bases from V and 3 bases from J; junction bases left unmatched: 4. The CDR3 sequence: CASRTGLAGGYEQYF. The CDR3 bases are TGTGCCAGCAGGACCGGACTAGCGGGAGGCTACGAGCAGTACTTC.

The chain joins TRBV23-1 to TRBJ2-4; 9 bases are shared with TRBD1. TRBV23-1 is identified as an open reading frame with a role that is uncertain. The CDR3 is 14 residues long. V lost 7 bases, J lost 8 bases, and 9 bases stayed unmatched. The CDR3 here is CASTNGTGWDIQYF. The CDR3 bases are TGCGCCAGCACAAACGGGACAGGGTGGGACATTCAGTACTTC.

The V gene is TRBV27, the J gene TRBJ1-3; 7 nucleotides line up with TRBD1. This CDR3 comprises 14 residues. CDR1 and CDR2 from the germline V gene are MNHEY and SMNVEV (reference sequence). The V and J ends lost 6 bases and 3 bases, in that order; junction bases with no gene match: 5. As DNA, the CDR3 is TGTGCCAGCAGCTCAAACAGGGGTGGAAACACCATATATTTT. Translated, it gives CASSSNRGGNTIYF.

The CDR3 is CASSGLDQPQHF. The CDR3 DNA sequence: TGCGCCAGCAGTGGATTAGATCAGCCCCAGCATTTT. The rearrangement links TRBV10-2 to TRBJ1-5, with D unclear. CDR1 is WSHSY, CDR2 SAAADI, per germline. There are 12 residues in the CDR3. The V end was cut by 4 bases, the J end by 5 bases, with 6 bases between.

The CDR3 is CASSLSGAYNSPLHF. The CDR3 bases are TGTGCCAGCAGCTTATCGGGCGCCTATAATTCACCCCTCCACTTT. The rearrangement links TRBV11-2 to TRBJ1-6; no clear D gene. V was clipped by 2 bases and J by 2 bases, with 7 bases between them. The germline V gene encodes CDR1 SGHAT and CDR2 FQNNGV. The CDR3 contains 15 residues.

A few counts support this clonotype. V and J are TRBV5-8 and TRBJ1-6; possible D gene TRBD1, 5 bases. The CDR3 covers 14 residues. CDR1 is SGHTS, CDR2 YDEGEE, per germline. V was pared by 5 bases and J by 10 bases, with 16 bases between. In nucleotides, the CDR3 is TGTGCCAGCAGACCGGCAGGGTATTACTCACCCCTCCACTTT. Translation gives CASRPAGYYSPLHF.

The rearrangement links TRBV6-1 to TRBJ2-1, with TRBD1 matching over 7 bases. The CDR3 consists of 16 residues. J lost 8 bases, V lost 4 bases, and 14 bases had no gene match. CDR1 MNHNS and CDR2 SASEGT come from the germline V gene. CDR3 coding DNA: TGTGCCAGCAGTGGGCCCAGGACAGGAGTACCGGATGAGCAGTTCTTC. Protein: CASSGPRTGVPDEQFF.

The chain recombines TRBV19 with TRBJ1-2; D is undetermined. CDR3 length: 14 amino acids. The germline gives CDR1 LNHDA, CDR2 SQIVND (reference sequence). V was shortened by 2 bases and J by 4 bases, with 11 bases between the two germline ends. The CDR3 sequence: CASSISRTGYGYTF. The CDR3 DNA reads TGTGCCAGTAGTATATCCCGGACGGGCTATGGCTACACCTTC.

This clonotype appeared a few times. The chain has TRBV11-3 and TRBJ1-1; 7 bases map to TRBD1. Germline trimming cut 7 bases from V and 3 bases from J; bases unmatched to any gene: 8. This CDR3 is 14 amino acids long. CDR1 and CDR2 from the germline V gene are SGHNT and YENEEA. This CDR3 is CASKGAVKDTEAFF. CDR3 nucleotide sequence: TGTGCCAGCAAGGGGGCCGTTAAGGACACTGAAGCTTTCTTT.

The chain recombines TRBV11-3 with TRBJ1-2; D may be TRBD1 (6 bases). Germline V gene lookup returns CDR1 SGHNT and CDR2 YENEEA. This CDR3 is 14 amino acids long. V lost 5 bases, J lost 8 bases, and 18 bases lay in between. The CDR3 sequence: CASSTGEEGDGYTF. The CDR3 nucleotides read TGTGCCAGCAGCACCGGGGAGGAGGGGGACGGCTACACCTTC.

The J gene is TRBJ2-2, the V gene TRBV27; D is unresolved. V dropped 4 bases and J dropped 7 bases, with 10 bases sitting between them. Germline loops: CDR1 MNHEY, CDR2 SMNVEV (reference sequence). The CDR3 extends over 13 amino acids. CDR3 DNA sequence: TGTGCCAGCAGTTGGCAGGTCGTCGGGGAGCTGTTTTTT. It translates to CASSWQVVGELFF.

The sample holds a few counts of this clonotype. The chain links TRBV2 to TRBJ1-2; D unclear. The CDR3 covers 13 residues. V lost 3 bases and J 7 bases, leaving 12 bases between the germline ends. Looked up from germline, CDR1 is SNHLY and CDR2 is FYNNEI. Here the CDR3 DNA reads TGTGCCAGCAGTGACTCAGTCTATGGTGGCTACACCTTC. This codes for CASSDSVYGGYTF.

The chain carries TRBV19 and TRBJ2-1; 8 nucleotides line up with TRBD1. The CDR3 is 14 amino acids. The germline gives CDR1 LNHDA, CDR2 SQIVND (reference sequence). The V gene end was trimmed by 3 bases and the J gene end by 13 bases; junction bases not matched to a gene: 11. The CDR3 spells CASSILTTGGEQFF. As DNA, the CDR3 is TGTGCCAGTAGTATCCTCACTACAGGGGGTGAACAGTTCTTC.

This clonotype has a handful of counts. The chain has TRBV20-1 and TRBJ1-5; D gene uncertain. Between the trimmed V and J ends, which lost 3 bases and 4 bases, there was a span of 7 bases. The length of the CDR3 is 12 residues. Per the germline V gene, CDR1 is DFQATT and CDR2 is SNEGSKA (reference sequence). The CDR3 spells CSARESNQPQHF. CDR3 sequence (DNA): TGCAGTGCTAGGGAGTCTAATCAGCCCCAGCATTTT.

V usage is TRBV15 and J usage is TRBJ2-7, with TRBD2 as a possible D gene (6 bases). Germline V gene data show CDR1 as LNHNV and CDR2 as YYDKDF (reference sequence). The CDR3 length is 12 residues. Trimming cost V 1 base and J 5 bases, with 6 bases left between them. The CDR3 region has the DNA TGTGCCACCAGCAGAGGGGAGGACGAGCAGTACTTC. Its translation: CATSRGEDEQYF.

This chain links TRBV12-3 or TRBV12-4 with TRBJ2-3, with a weak D call TRBD2 (6 bases). This CDR3 is 16 amino acids long. V lost 6 bases to trimming and J lost 0 bases, with 16 bases between them. CDR3 coding DNA: TGTGCCAGCAGCGAGCCCGCACTAGCAAGCACAGATACGCAGTATTTT. Its translation is CASSEPALASTDTQYF.

This clonotype was picked up a small number of times. V and J are TRBV6-2 or TRBV6-3 and TRBJ2-1; 7 bases match TRBD1. The CDR3 is made up of 13 amino acids. The germline V gene encodes CDR1 MNHEY and CDR2 SVGEGT. Losses at the gene ends were 8 bases for V and 12 bases for J; bases not matched to a gene: 13. CDR3 coding DNA: TGTGCCAGCGACAGGGTCGGTCTGAAGGGGCAGTTCTTC. Translating it yields CASDRVGLKGQFF.

This clonotype is judged medium-sized (0.01 to 0.1%). The V call is TRBV27, the J call TRBJ1-2; D is uncertain. This CDR3 spans 14 amino acids. The germline V and J ends were trimmed by 2 bases and 8 bases, with 15 bases remaining between them. From germline, CDR1 is MNHEY and CDR2 SMNVEV (reference sequence). CDR3 sequence (DNA): TGTGCCAGCAGTTTAAGAGGCACCTCAGGAGGCTACACCTTC. This gives the protein CASSLRGTSGGYTF.

The CDR3 region is CASRQAGRKETQYF. CDR3 sequence (DNA): TGTGCCAGCAGGCAAGCGGGAAGAAAAGAGACCCAGTACTTC. The J gene is TRBJ2-5, the V gene TRBV12-3 or TRBV12-4; 7 bases line up with TRBD2. The length of the CDR3 is 14 residues. Trimming took 6 bases from V and 3 from J; bases not matched to a gene: 7.

V is TRBV11-3 and J is TRBJ1-1; D is ambiguous. The CDR3 contains 13 residues. Germline V lookup: CDR1 SGHNT, CDR2 YENEEA. Trimming left V 3 bases short and J 2 bases short, with 7 bases between. The DNA for the CDR3 is TGTGCCAGCAGCTTTACAGCCAACACTGAAGCTTTCTTT. It translates to CASSFTANTEAFF.